The rows below give T cell receptor beta chains drawn from one sample of a study of T cells after yellow fever vaccination. TCRdb reprocessed the 5' RACE reads via MiXCR and lists one record per CDR3 protein. This table holds around 260,000 distinct CDR3 sequences, about 5% found once. The source was CD4+ T cells sorted from PBMCs, collected on the day of the yellow fever booster vaccination. These receptors were obtained from a man aged 18 to 35 who received the YFV17D yellow fever vaccine. Both conserved end residues are part of each CDR3. D genes are given only for firm matches. Some rows have no size entry. The others give once, few or many, or a class for an expanded clone.

few	TRBV12-3/TRBV12-4	.	TRBJ2-2	CASSPGGSPSAGELFF	TGTGCCAGCAGCCCTGGGGGTAGCCCGTCGGCCGGGGAGCTGTTTTTT
.	TRBV12-3/TRBV12-4	.	TRBJ1-1	CASSPGGAAFF	TGTGCCAGCAGCCCCGGGGGGGCGGCTTTCTTT
few	TRBV7-2	TRBD2	TRBJ2-7	CASSTQRGASYEQYF	TGTGCCAGCAGCACTCAGCGGGGGGCCTCCTACGAGCAGTACTTC
few	TRBV20-1	TRBD1	TRBJ2-3	CSASGGRGDTQYF	TGCAGTGCTTCAGGGGGCAGAGGAGATACGCAGTATTTT
few	TRBV9	.	TRBJ1-2	CASTNTVGTQVYGYTF	TGTGCCAGTACCAATACGGTCGGAACCCAGGTCTATGGCTACACCTTC
.	TRBV18	TRBD2	TRBJ2-3	CASSPALAGGTDTQYF	TGTGCCAGCTCACCCGCCCTAGCGGGAGGCACAGATACGCAGTATTTT
many	TRBV20-1	.	TRBJ1-3	CSASNPTGNTIYF	TGCAGTGCTAGCAACCCGACTGGAAACACCATATATTTT
.	TRBV7-2	TRBD2	TRBJ2-5	CASSINRAGEGETQYF	TGTGCCAGCAGCATAAACCGAGCGGGGGAAGGAGAGACCCAGTACTTC
many	TRBV5-1	TRBD2	TRBJ2-5	CASSNRTSGGPAQYF	TGCGCCAGCAGCAATCGGACTAGCGGGGGACCGGCCCAGTACTTC
.	TRBV10-3	TRBD2	TRBJ2-5	CAVLPERGRLNGETQYF	TGTGCCGTCTTGCCGGAGCGGGGGAGACTAAACGGAGAGACCCAGTACTTC
.	TRBV6-2/TRBV6-3	.	TRBJ2-2	CASSVRTTGELFF	TGTGCCAGCAGTGTAAGGACAACCGGGGAGCTGTTTTTT
few	TRBV7-2	TRBD2	TRBJ2-1	CASSTSGGDEQFF	TGTGCCAGCAGCACGAGTGGGGGGGATGAGCAGTTCTTC
few	TRBV2	TRBD1	TRBJ1-5	CASTGTGNQPQHF	TGTGCCAGTACCGGGACAGGCAATCAGCCCCAGCATTTT
many	TRBV5-1	TRBD2	TRBJ2-3	CASSLVSGGRQEDTQYF	TGCGCCAGCAGCTTGGTAAGCGGGGGGCGCCAGGAAGATACGCAGTATTTT
few	TRBV20-1	TRBD1	TRBJ1-2	CSADMGGQGMDGYTF	TGCAGTGCTGACATGGGAGGACAGGGGATGGATGGCTACACCTTC
.	TRBV3-1	.	TRBJ1-1	CASSQDKGYEAFF	TGTGCCAGCAGCCAGGACAAGGGTTATGAAGCTTTCTTT
.	TRBV12-3/TRBV12-4	.	TRBJ1-5	CASSFRGAGQPQHF	TGTGCCAGCAGTTTTCGGGGGGCCGGTCAGCCCCAGCATTTT
.	TRBV24-1	.	TRBJ1-4	CATSAGISRGLTNEKLFF	TGTGCCACCAGTGCCGGAATTAGCCGGGGCCTAACTAATGAAAAACTGTTTTTT
many	TRBV27	TRBD1	TRBJ1-1	CASSFSAGQGSNTEAFF	TGTGCCAGCAGTTTTTCAGCGGGACAGGGGTCGAACACTGAAGCTTTCTTT
many	TRBV5-1	.	TRBJ1-1	CASSRGGQWNTEAFF	TGCGCCAGCAGCCGCGGGGGGCAGTGGAACACTGAAGCTTTCTTT
few	TRBV5-1	TRBD1	TRBJ1-2	CASSLDRGTNGYTF	TGCGCCAGCAGCTTGGACAGGGGAACGAATGGCTACACCTTC
many	TRBV5-1	.	TRBJ1-4	CASSLLPSTNEKLFF	TGCGCCAGCAGCTTGCTACCCTCAACTAATGAAAAACTGTTTTTT
few	TRBV18	.	TRBJ2-1	CASSPRAGLIHNEQFF	TGTGCCAGCTCACCCCGAGCGGGCCTAATCCACAATGAGCAGTTCTTC
many	TRBV7-2	.	TRBJ2-3	CASSFAGFLSTDTQYF	TGTGCCAGCAGCTTTGCAGGATTTCTTAGCACAGATACGCAGTATTTT
few	TRBV10-1	TRBD1	TRBJ1-3	CASTRTGVIFGTIYF	TGCGCCAGTACCCGGACAGGGGTTATCTTCGGCACCATATATTTT
few	TRBV5-5	.	TRBJ2-3	CASSLESGGGADTQYF	TGTGCCAGCAGCTTGGAATCAGGGGGGGGCGCAGATACGCAGTATTTT
many	TRBV28	.	TRBJ2-1	CASSFAGDGDEQFF	TGTGCCAGCAGTTTTGCTGGGGACGGGGATGAGCAGTTCTTC
many	TRBV24-1	.	TRBJ2-2	CATSRVGVAGELFF	TGTGCCACCAGTCGAGTCGGAGTAGCCGGGGAGCTGTTTTTT
.	TRBV6-2/TRBV6-3	TRBD1	TRBJ1-1	CASSYKTGATEAFF	TGTGCCAGCAGTTACAAGACAGGGGCCACTGAAGCTTTCTTT
many	TRBV12-3/TRBV12-4	.	TRBJ1-1	CASSFRRQGFEAFF	TGTGCCAGCAGTTTTCGCCGGCAGGGCTTTGAAGCTTTCTTT
.	TRBV24-1	.	TRBJ1-2	CATSENRDTDGYGYTF	TGTGCCACCAGTGAGAACCGGGACACTGACGGCTATGGCTACACCTTC
few	TRBV7-3	TRBD1	TRBJ1-2	CASSPGQGGKVF	TGTGCCAGCAGCCCGGGACAGGGCGGCAAGGTCTTC
many	TRBV10-1	TRBD1	TRBJ2-7	CASSPGQAYEQYF	TGCGCCAGCAGTCCGGGACAGGCCTACGAGCAGTACTTC
few	TRBV20-1	.	TRBJ2-7	CSASKSFEQYF	TGCAGTGCTAGTAAGTCCTTCGAGCAGTACTTC
few	TRBV20-1	TRBD1	TRBJ1-4	CSARQGDEKLFF	TGCAGTGCTCGACAGGGGGATGAAAAACTGTTTTTT
.	TRBV12-3/TRBV12-4	TRBD2	TRBJ2-5	CASSLRRGGNAQYF	TGTGCCAGCAGTTTAAGGCGGGGGGGAAACGCCCAGTACTTC
many	TRBV29-1	.	TRBJ1-1	CSFESRVNTEAFF	TGCAGCTTTGAAAGTCGGGTCAACACTGAAGCTTTCTTT
few	TRBV11-2	.	TRBJ2-1	CASSLFATGPDFPRWEQFF	TGTGCCAGCAGCTTATTCGCCACCGGCCCGGACTTTCCTCGTTGGGAGCAGTTCTTC
.	TRBV4-3	.	TRBJ1-6	CASSQVSGPNSPLHF	TGCGCCAGCAGCCAAGTGTCAGGGCCGAATTCACCCCTCCACTTT
.	TRBV14	.	TRBJ2-3	CASSQVRATKVQYF	TGTGCCAGCAGCCAAGTGCGGGCAACCAAAGTGCAGTATTTT
many	TRBV12-3/TRBV12-4	TRBD2	TRBJ2-1	CASSHGTSGVLGEQFF	TGTGCCAGCAGCCACGGGACTAGCGGGGTATTGGGTGAGCAGTTCTTC
.	TRBV9	.	TRBJ1-4	CASSVGGSNEKLFF	TGTGCCAGCAGCGTCGGGGGGTCTAATGAAAAACTGTTTTTT
.	TRBV15	.	TRBJ2-6	CATSRGSGANVLTF	TGTGCCACCAGTAGAGGCTCTGGGGCCAACGTCCTGACTTTC
.	TRBV4-3	TRBD2	TRBJ2-3	CASSQDSGAGASSTDTQYF	TGCGCCAGCAGCCAAGATTCGGGAGCGGGGGCCTCTAGCACAGATACGCAGTATTTT
many	TRBV12-3/TRBV12-4	TRBD2	TRBJ2-3	CASRRLAGGPTDTQYF	TGTGCCAGCAGGAGACTAGCGGGGGGGCCCACAGATACGCAGTATTTT
many	TRBV11-2	TRBD2	TRBJ2-3	CASSLDQVMGLAMYF	TGTGCCAGCAGCTTAGATCAGGTGATGGGACTAGCGATGTATTTT
many	TRBV5-1	TRBD2	TRBJ2-3	CASSRTTSEGGDTQYF	TGCGCCAGCAGCAGAACGACTAGCGAAGGGGGAGATACGCAGTATTTT
many	TRBV9	.	TRBJ1-6	CASSVNNSPLHF	TGTGCCAGCAGCGTCAACAATTCACCCCTCCACTTT
many	TRBV5-1	TRBD2	TRBJ2-3	CASAPGLALDTQYF	TGCGCCAGCGCCCCAGGACTAGCTTTGGATACGCAGTATTTT
few	TRBV10-1	.	TRBJ1-1	CASAPRENTEAFF	TGCGCCAGCGCCCCCCGGGAGAACACTGAAGCTTTCTTT
many	TRBV5-1	.	TRBJ1-6	CASSWFESYNSPLHF	TGCGCCAGCAGCTGGTTTGAAAGCTATAATTCACCCCTCCACTTT
many	TRBV7-2	.	TRBJ1-5	CASSFSNQPQHF	TGTGCCAGCAGTTTTAGCAATCAGCCCCAGCATTTT
few	TRBV18	.	TRBJ1-1	CASSRTGTLNTEAFF	TGTGCCAGCTCACGTACCGGGACGTTGAACACTGAAGCTTTCTTT
.	TRBV7-2	.	TRBJ1-3	CASSLVLRDSGNTIYF	TGTGCCAGCAGCTTAGTGTTACGGGACTCTGGAAACACCATATATTTT
few	TRBV5-8	.	TRBJ2-1	CASSPLRSYNEQFF	TGTGCCAGCAGTCCCCTGCGCTCCTACAATGAGCAGTTCTTC
.	TRBV20-1	TRBD1	TRBJ1-2	CSARTHRGLNYGYTF	TGCAGTGCTAGAACGCACAGGGGGCTTAACTATGGCTACACCTTC
.	TRBV20-1	.	TRBJ1-5	CSARDHGQPQHF	TGCAGTGCTAGAGATCACGGTCAGCCCCAGCATTTT
many	TRBV7-2	.	TRBJ1-6	CASSFSGQTNSPLHF	TGTGCCAGCAGCTTTTCCGGACAGACGAATTCACCCCTCCACTTT
.	TRBV12-3/TRBV12-4	.	TRBJ2-2	CASSLYNTGELFF	TGTGCCAGCAGTTTATATAACACCGGGGAGCTGTTTTTT